Below are 2 T cell receptor beta chains sequenced from a single sample in a study of cytomegalovirus exposure and HLA in healthy donors. Use of 60 Vbeta and 13 Jbeta primers characterized the PCR. Clones were read by immunoSEQ multiplex PCR, and TCRdb kept only the in-frame ones, dropping some. The top ten hold under 2% of the sample, which has some 130,000 clones, roughly 70% seen once. Sequencing was performed on PBMCs. These receptors were obtained from a human donor in good health.

The rearrangement links TRBV2 to TRBJ2-7; TRBD2 matches at 8 bases. The germline gives CDR1 SNHLY, CDR2 FYNNEI. V shed 4 bases and J 0 bases; nucleotides not matched to a gene: 5. The CDR3 spans 15 residues. CDR3 region: CASSGGAGVSYEQYF. The CDR3 coding sequence is TGTGCCAGCAGTGGGGGAGCGGGGGTCTCCTACGAGCAGTACTTC.

This chain uses TRBV5-8 with TRBJ2-4, with TRBD1 matching over 8 bases. The germline CDR1 and CDR2 sequences are SGHTS and YDEGEE. Germline trimming cut 2 bases from V and 0 bases from J; bases unmatched to any gene: 10. The CDR3 runs to 18 residues. Here the CDR3 reads CASSLTGGQGLAKNIQYF. Here the CDR3 DNA reads TGTGCCAGCAGCTTAACAGGGGGGCAGGGGCTAGCCAAAAACATTCAGTACTTC.